The 29 T cell receptor beta chains below come from one sample, sequenced in a study of human T cells and chemical hapten exposure. The time point denotes: patch test 3, about 24 weeks after DPC sensitization. As for treatment: therapeutic diphenylcyclopropenone sensitization with weekly scalp DPC. TCRdb re-called the RACE reads with MiXCR, one entry per CDR3 protein. The table lists about 160,000 distinct CDR3 sequences, around a quarter of them singletons, with under 2.5% in the top ten. The sequencing here drew on whole blood, taken in connection with sensitization to the hapten diphenylcyclopropenone (DPC). The receptor source for this set is a woman aged 18 to 35 with alopecia areata. Some clones in this sample may be carry-over from other donors' samples.

The chain joins TRBV29-1 to TRBJ2-2; D call uncertain. The CDR3 extends over 13 amino acids. V dropped 5 bases and J dropped 3 bases, with 10 bases sitting between them. Germline CDR1 SQVTM, CDR2 ANQGSEA. As DNA, the CDR3 is TGCAGCGTTATAGGCGAGGACACCGGGGAGCTGTTTTTT. As protein: CSVIGEDTGELFF.

This clonotype was found a few times. Written as DNA, the CDR3 is TGCAGTGCTAGAGATCGGACAGGGAAGGGAGGGACAAAAGAGACCCAGTACTTC. Translation gives CSARDRTGKGGTKETQYF. This chain uses TRBV20-1 with TRBJ2-5, with D maybe TRBD1 (8 bases). CDR1 and CDR2 from the germline V gene are DFQATT and SNEGSKA (reference sequence). Trimming left V 0 bases short and J 3 bases short, with 23 bases between. The CDR3 spans 18 residues.

This rearrangement joins TRBV7-6 to TRBJ2-5; no reliable D call. Germline V gene lookup returns CDR1 SGHVS and CDR2 FNYEAQ. Trimming took off 5 bases at V and 1 base at J, with 11 bases between the two ends. The CDR3 has 14 residues. The CDR3 region has the DNA TGTGCCAGCAGCCGTAGACTCGGCCAAGAGACCCAGTACTTC. Protein product: CASSRRLGQETQYF.

This rearrangement joins TRBV4-2 to TRBJ1-1; 8 nucleotides line up with TRBD1. The length of the CDR3 is 15 residues. Germline-derived CDR1 and CDR2 are LGHNA and YNFKEQ. V was clipped by 1 base and J by 3 bases; unmatched bases: 4. This CDR3 reads CASSQAAGQDTEAFF. CDR3 bases: TGTGCCAGCAGCCAAGCGGCGGGACAGGACACTGAAGCTTTCTTT.

CDR3 nucleotide sequence: TGCAGCGTTGAAGTTCCTGACTACGAGCAGTACTTC. Translating it yields CSVEVPDYEQYF. The chain carries TRBV29-1 and TRBJ2-7; unclear D gene. Trimming removed 1 base at V and 3 bases at J, with 7 bases between. The germline gives CDR1 SQVTM, CDR2 ANQGSEA. The CDR3 consists of 12 residues.

This clonotype occurred a few times. The gene calls are TRBV7-9 and TRBJ1-1; D not resolved. V dropped 0 bases and J dropped 8 bases, with 7 bases sitting between them. The CDR3 runs 12 residues. The germline CDR1 and CDR2 sequences are SEHNR and FQNEAQ (reference sequence). Here the CDR3 DNA reads TGTGCCAGCAGCTTAGCCGGGAGGGAAGCTTTCTTT. Translation gives CASSLAGREAFF.

V is TRBV3-1 and J is TRBJ1-5; D is unresolved. The CDR3 has 15 amino acids. Trimming shortened V by 0 bases and J by 0 bases, and 6 bases separated the two germline ends. The germline V gene has CDR1 LGHDT and CDR2 YNNKEL (reference sequence). The CDR3: CASSQDGSSNQPQHF. For the CDR3, the DNA is TGTGCCAGCAGCCAAGACGGAAGTAGCAATCAGCCCCAGCATTTT.

This clonotype was observed a few times. The CDR3 is CSARDSRITYEQYF. The CDR3 bases are TGCAGTGCTAGAGATTCCCGCATAACCTACGAGCAGTACTTC. The chain is built from TRBV20-1 and TRBJ2-7; D not certain. The CDR3 contains 14 residues. V was shortened by 0 bases and J by 2 bases, with 11 bases between the two germline ends. Germline V gives CDR1 DFQATT, CDR2 SNEGSKA (reference sequence).

The J gene is TRBJ1-2, the V gene TRBV29-1; D may be TRBD1 (5 bases). V was trimmed by 3 bases and J by 4 bases, leaving 15 bases between them. This CDR3 comprises 14 residues. CDR1 is SQVTM, CDR2 ANQGSEA, per germline. The CDR3 DNA reads TGCAGCGTTGATGATACAGGCACCTTCTATGGCTACACCTTC. Translating it yields CSVDDTGTFYGYTF.

The CDR3 sequence: CASSPWTGGVDTQYF. The CDR3, as DNA: TGTGCCAGCAGCCCGTGGACAGGGGGCGTCGATACGCAGTATTTT. The chain combines TRBV14 with TRBJ2-3; 11 bases fit TRBD1. Germline V gene sequence: CDR1 SGHDN, CDR2 FVKESK. The CDR3 is 15 amino acids. J gave up 6 bases and V 4 bases, and 6 bases lay outside the gene matches. Using reference TRBV14 and TRBJ2-3 for the parts outside the CDR3, the full variable domain is EAGVTQFPSHSVIEKGQTVTLRCDPISGHDNLYWYRRVMGKEIKFLLHFVKESKQDESGMPNNRFLAERTGGTYSTLKVQPAELEDSGVYFCASSPWTGGVDTQYFGPGTRLTVL.

This clonotype was seen a few times. This rearrangement joins TRBV9 to TRBJ2-3; 9 positions agree with TRBD1. CDR3 length: 15 residues. Germline-derived CDR1 and CDR2 are SGDLS and YYNGEE. The trim removed 4 bases at V and 2 bases at J, leaving 5 bases unmatched. DNA of the CDR3: TGTGCCAGCAGCCCCCGGACAGGGGACACAGATACGCAGTATTTT. This encodes CASSPRTGDTDTQYF.

This clonotype was observed a handful of times. The chain combines TRBV20-1 with TRBJ1-2, with 7 bases that match TRBD1. This CDR3 is built from 16 residues. Germline CDR1 DFQATT, CDR2 SNEGSKA (reference sequence). Trimming at V came to 3 bases and at J to 4 bases, leaving 14 bases not matched to a gene. As DNA, the CDR3 is TGCAGTGCTAGCCCCCCAAAACAGGGGCTAAGCTATGGCTACACCTTC. Translated, it gives CSASPPKQGLSYGYTF.

V gene TRBV7-9 combines with J gene TRBJ2-5; 8 nucleotides agree with TRBD1. This CDR3 has 14 amino acids. Losses at the gene ends were 3 bases for V and 4 bases for J; bases not matched to a gene: 4. Germline V CDR1 and CDR2: SEHNR, FQNEAQ (reference sequence). The CDR3 loop reads CASSFIGTGETQYF. As DNA, the CDR3 is TGTGCCAGCAGCTTTATAGGGACAGGAGAGACCCAGTACTTC.

In its sample, this clonotype was seen a few times. J is TRBJ2-3 and V is TRBV30, with TRBD1 matching over 8 bases. V was pared by 4 bases and J by 2 bases, with 2 bases of the junction left unmatched. Germline CDR1 reads GTSNPN; CDR2 reads SVGIG (reference sequence). The CDR3 is 13 amino acids. This CDR3 reads CAWTGGLTDTQYF. Here the CDR3 DNA reads TGTGCCTGGACAGGGGGCCTCACAGATACGCAGTATTTT. The variable domain in full, completed from reference TRBV30 and TRBJ2-3, reads SQTIHQWPATLVQPVGSPLSLECTVEGTSNPNLYWYRQAAGRGLQLLFYSVGIGQISSEVPQNLSASRPQDRQFILSSKKLLLSDSGFYLCAWTGGLTDTQYFGPGTRLTVL.

The rearrangement joins TRBV12-3 or TRBV12-4 to TRBJ2-5, with D unresolved. Trimming left V 1 base short and J 5 bases short, with 8 bases between. CDR3 length equals 13 residues. The CDR3 protein is CASSLGIEETQYF. Here the CDR3 DNA reads TGTGCCAGCAGTTTAGGGATCGAGGAGACCCAGTACTTC.

This clonotype has a handful of counts. This rearrangement joins TRBV20-1 to TRBJ2-3; tentatively, D is TRBD1 or TRBD2 (5 bases each). The CDR3 consists of 13 residues. In germline, CDR1 is DFQATT, CDR2 SNEGSKA (reference sequence). Trimming shortened V by 5 bases and J by 2 bases, and 11 bases separated the two germline ends. For the CDR3, the DNA is TGCAGTGCTGCCGGGACCCTCACAGATACGCAGTATTTT. It specifies CSAAGTLTDTQYF.

The CDR3 sequence is CAISEREGSSFHF. CDR3 bases: TGTGCCATCAGTGAGAGGGAAGGAAGTAGTTTCCACTTT. The genes are TRBV10-3 and TRBJ1-6, with D unresolved. The CDR3 is made up of 13 amino acids. The V gene lost 2 bases and the J gene lost 17 bases, with 16 bases spanning the gap. Germline V lookup: CDR1 ENHRY, CDR2 SYGVKD.

This sequence joins TRBV7-9 and TRBJ1-2, with 9 positions matching TRBD1. Germline trimming cut 0 bases from V and 7 bases from J; bases unmatched to any gene: 6. Germline loops: CDR1 SEHNR, CDR2 FQNEAQ (reference sequence). The CDR3 runs to 15 residues. The CDR3 here is CASSLAGTGKFGYTF. In nucleotides, the CDR3 is TGTGCCAGCAGCTTAGCTGGGACAGGGAAGTTTGGCTACACCTTC.

V and J are TRBV7-8 and TRBJ1-1; D remains unclear. The CDR3 is 12 residues long. From germline, CDR1 is SGHVS and CDR2 FQNEAQ. Trimming removed 0 bases at V and 4 bases at J, with 3 bases between. The CDR3 region is CASSLAFTEAFF. The CDR3 region has the DNA TGTGCCAGCAGCTTAGCCTTCACTGAAGCTTTCTTT.

The chain uses TRBV7-2 and TRBJ1-5, with 7 bases fitting TRBD1. V was pared by 5 bases and J by 6 bases, with 10 bases of the junction left unmatched. From germline, CDR1 is SGHTA and CDR2 FQGNSA. There are 15 residues in the CDR3. In nucleotides, the CDR3 is TGTGCCAGCAGCCCCGACGGGACAGTGGGTCAGCCCCAGCATTTT. Its translation is CASSPDGTVGQPQHF.

This clonotype was observed a few times. This chain links TRBV20-1 with TRBJ2-7; D is possibly TRBD2 (7 bases). Germline V lookup: CDR1 DFQATT, CDR2 SNEGSKA (reference sequence). V was cut by 0 bases and J by 3 bases, with 15 bases left in between. The CDR3 is made up of 15 amino acids. The CDR3 region is CSARDNKGGFYEQYF. CDR3 coding DNA: TGCAGTGCTAGAGACAACAAGGGGGGGTTCTACGAGCAGTACTTC.

This chain joins TRBV27 and TRBJ1-2; 12 positions agree with TRBD1. V gave up 6 bases and J gave up 4 bases; unmatched junction bases: 0. Germline V gene lookup returns CDR1 MNHEY and CDR2 SMNVEV (reference sequence). The CDR3 runs to 13 residues. CDR3 coding DNA: TGTGCCAGCAGGGGACAGGGGGCCTATGGCTACACCTTC. Protein: CASRGQGAYGYTF.

This chain connects TRBV28 to TRBJ2-7; D may be TRBD1 or TRBD2 (6 bases each). CDR3 length equals 14 residues. V dropped 6 bases and J dropped 2 bases, with 14 bases sitting between them. Germline V gives CDR1 MDHEN, CDR2 SYDVKM. The DNA of the CDR3 is TGTGCCAGCAGCTCACAGGGAGGAGCCTACGAGCAGTACTTC. Its translation: CASSSQGGAYEQYF. Full variable domain (remainder filled in from reference TRBV28 and TRBJ2-7): DVKVTQSSRYLVKRTGEKVFLECVQDMDHENMFWYRQDPGLGLRLIYFSYDVKMKEKGDIPEGYSVSREKKERFSLILESASTNQTSMYLCASSSQGGAYEQYFGPGTRLTVT.

The chain joins TRBV27 to TRBJ2-2; D gene unclear. This CDR3 spans 15 amino acids. Germline loops: CDR1 MNHEY, CDR2 SMNVEV (reference sequence). V shed 3 bases and J shed 9 bases, with 17 bases lying between them. CDR3 sequence reads: CASSFTRAPARELFF. CDR3 DNA: TGTGCCAGCAGTTTTACCCGGGCGCCCGCACGGGAGCTGTTTTTT.

The chain links TRBV28 to TRBJ2-7; D perhaps matches TRBD1 (6 bases). Deletions cut 9 bases from V and 0 bases from J, with 15 bases between. The V gene's germline CDR1 is MDHEN and CDR2 SYDVKM. CDR3 length: 14 residues. The CDR3 DNA reads as TGTGCCAGTGAACGGCAGGGGCACTCCTACGAGCAGTACTTC. Translating gives CASERQGHSYEQYF.

This clonotype was seen once. This clone may be a read error of a much larger clone one base away. The rearrangement uses TRBV4-1 and TRBJ2-1; the D is unclear. Per the germline V gene, CDR1 is MGHRA and CDR2 is YSYEKL. The CDR3 runs to 17 residues. Written as DNA, the CDR3 is TGCGCCAGCCAGCCCTCTCCTACCGGGCTCGGGTTCAATAAGCAGTTCTTC. This gives the protein CASQPSPTGLGFNKQFF.

This chain connects TRBV15 to TRBJ2-6; tentatively, D is TRBD1 or TRBD2 (5 bases each). The V gene's germline CDR1 is LNHNV and CDR2 YYDKDF (reference sequence). The ends were cut back, 0 bases at V and 1 base at J, with 10 bases in the middle. This CDR3 has 17 amino acids. The chain's CDR3 is CATSRDPGRSGANVLTF. For the CDR3, the DNA is TGTGCCACCAGCAGAGATCCGGGGCGGTCTGGGGCCAACGTCCTGACTTTC.

The rearrangement joins TRBV6-5 to TRBJ1-5, with TRBD1 as a possible D gene (6 bases). Trimming shortened V by 0 bases and J by 1 base, and 10 bases separated the two germline ends. The CDR3 is 16 amino acids. CDR1 is MNHEY, CDR2 SVGAGI, per germline. The CDR3 DNA sequence: TGTGCCAGCAGTTACTCCGCAGGGGCGAGCAATCAGCCCCAGCATTTT. Encoded protein: CASSYSAGASNQPQHF.

J is TRBJ1-5 and V is TRBV6-2 or TRBV6-3; D not resolved. The CDR3 is made up of 16 amino acids. Germline CDR1 is MNHEY and CDR2 is SVGEGT. Trimming pared 6 bases from V and 1 base from J, leaving 16 bases between. CDR3 residues: CASSQTIIGSNQPQHF. Here the CDR3 DNA reads TGTGCCAGCAGCCAGACTATAATCGGGAGCAATCAGCCCCAGCATTTT.